Listed below are T cell receptor beta chains from one sample, sequenced in a study of identical twins. MiXCR, run by TCRdb on the 5' RACE reads, gives a single entry per CDR3 protein. Of 1.5 million to 2 million distinct CDR3 sequences in the sample, roughly a third are singletons; the top ten hold approximately 0.29%. Specimen: cord blood. The receptors derive from a newborn girl in good health. CDR3s include the opening cysteine and the closing phenylalanine or tryptophan. D genes are given only for firm matches. Clone size is shown for a subset of rows, as once, few, many or a class of expanded clone.

TRBJ1-2	TRBV10-3	.	.	CAISESSGLTYGYTF	TGTGCCATCAGTGAATCCTCGGGACTGACCTATGGCTACACCTTC
TRBJ1-4	TRBV6-6	many	TRBD1	CASSWDSGEKLFF	TGTGCCAGCAGCTGGGACAGCGGCGAAAAACTGTTTTTT
TRBJ2-7	TRBV4-1	.	.	CASSQDLGPFYEQYF	TGCGCCAGCAGCCAAGATCTTGGCCCATTCTACGAGCAGTACTTC
TRBJ2-3	TRBV5-4	few	TRBD2	CASSLVFSSGARTDTQYF	TGTGCCAGCAGCTTGGTTTTTTCTAGCGGGGCCCGCACAGATACGCAGTATTTT
TRBJ1-1	TRBV20-1	.	.	CSAGRSAGTLMGTEAFF	TGCAGTGCTGGGAGGTCGGCAGGAACCCTAATGGGCACTGAAGCTTTCTTT
TRBJ2-3	TRBV4-1	many	.	CASSQDTGSTDTQYF	TGCGCCAGCAGCCAAGATACAGGTTCCACAGATACGCAGTATTTT
TRBJ2-1	TRBV12-3/TRBV12-4	.	.	CASTSGVGYNEQFF	TGTGCCAGCACCTCGGGGGTAGGCTACAATGAGCAGTTCTTC
TRBJ1-5	TRBV6-5	few	.	CASRIRTAANQPQHF	TGTGCCAGCAGGATTAGGACGGCCGCTAATCAGCCCCAGCATTTT
TRBJ2-3	TRBV10-3	many	.	CAISHGGDTQYF	TGTGCCATCAGTCACGGCGGAGACACGCAGTATTTT
TRBJ2-1	TRBV7-8	few	TRBD2	CASSFSVAGAYNEQFF	TGTGCCAGCAGCTTTTCCGTAGCGGGGGCCTACAATGAGCAGTTCTTC
TRBJ2-5	TRBV10-2	.	.	CASGGGPNEQYF	TGCGCCAGCGGCGGGGGCCCCAATGAGCAGTACTTC
TRBJ1-1	TRBV4-1	.	TRBD1	CASSQPRDRSEAFF	TGCGCCAGCAGCCAACCCCGGGACAGGAGTGAAGCTTTCTTT
TRBJ2-1	TRBV28	.	TRBD2	CASSSPGLADYEQFF	TGTGCCAGCAGTTCTCCGGGACTAGCGGACTATGAGCAGTTCTTC
TRBJ2-3	TRBV10-2	.	.	CASTEGGRTDTQYF	TGCGCCAGCACGGAAGGGGGGCGCACAGATACGCAGTATTTT
TRBJ1-2	TRBV6-5	.	TRBD1	CASTTHRGSYGYTF	TGTGCCAGCACCACCCACAGGGGAAGTTATGGCTACACCTTC
TRBJ2-5	TRBV24-1	.	.	CASSDIGPDYQETQYF	TGTGCCTCCAGCGACATCGGGCCAGATTACCAAGAGACCCAGTACTTC
TRBJ2-7	TRBV6-7	few	.	CASRDYPSSYEQYF	TGTGCCAGCAGGGACTACCCGAGCTCCTACGAGCAGTACTTC
TRBJ1-1	TRBV6-7	once	.	CASSQQTAMNTEAFF	TGTGCCAGCAGCCAACAGACGGCCATGAACACTGAAGCTTTCTTT